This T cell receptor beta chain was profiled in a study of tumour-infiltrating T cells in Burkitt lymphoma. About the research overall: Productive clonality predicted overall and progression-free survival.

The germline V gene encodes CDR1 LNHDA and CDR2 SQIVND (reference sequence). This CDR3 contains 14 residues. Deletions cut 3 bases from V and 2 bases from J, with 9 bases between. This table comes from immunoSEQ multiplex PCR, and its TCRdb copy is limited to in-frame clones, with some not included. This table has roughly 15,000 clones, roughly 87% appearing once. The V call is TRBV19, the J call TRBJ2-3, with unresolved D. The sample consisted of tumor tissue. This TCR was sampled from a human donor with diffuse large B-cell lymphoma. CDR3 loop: CASSIVRVTDTQYF. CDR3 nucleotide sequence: TGTGCCAGTAGTATTGTCCGAGTCACAGATACGCAGTATTTT.